These 29 T cell receptor beta chains were all obtained from the same sample, sequenced in a study of CD8 T cells in Susac syndrome. With random hexamers, roughly 0.5 to 1 ug RNA was reverse transcribed. Each CDR3 protein is one row after TCRdb ran MiXCR on the immunoSEQ multiplex PCR reads. The sample has about 80,000 distinct CDR3 sequences; about 92% are singletons. The sample was CD4+ T cells from PBMCs. Every receptor here comes from a human donor with Susac syndrome.

This rearrangement joins TRBV5-1 to TRBJ1-1; 7 bases are a match to TRBD1. Trimming cost V 2 bases and J 4 bases; bases outside gene matches: 8. The CDR3 has 15 residues. Germline CDR1 reads SGHRS; CDR2 reads YFSETQ. This CDR3 reads CASSFVQGPITEAFF. The CDR3 coding sequence is TGCGCCAGCAGCTTCGTACAGGGGCCAATCACTGAAGCTTTCTTT.

V gene TRBV7-2 combines with J gene TRBJ2-1; D is perhaps TRBD1 (6 bases). V was clipped by 1 base and J by 9 bases, with 13 bases between them. This CDR3 has 14 amino acids. Looked up from germline, CDR1 is SGHTA and CDR2 is FQGNSA. The CDR3 is CASSLVGALFEQFF. The CDR3 DNA reads TGTGCCAGCAGCTTAGTGGGGGCCCTCTTTGAGCAGTTCTTC. Together with reference TRBV7-2 and TRBJ2-1, the CDR3 gives the full variable domain: GAGVSQSPSNKVTEKGKDVELRCDPISGHTALYWYRQSLGQGLEFLIYFQGNSAPDKSGLPSDRFSAERTGGSVSTLTIQRTQQEDSAVYLCASSLVGALFEQFFGPGTRLTVL.

The V and J genes are TRBV12-3 or TRBV12-4 and TRBJ2-2, with D possibly TRBD2 on 6 matching bases. V was pared by 11 bases and J by 0 bases, with 16 bases between. There are 15 residues in the CDR3. CDR3 residues: CASKRGGTNTGELFF. DNA of the CDR3: TGTGCCTCAAAAAGGGGCGGGACGAACACCGGGGAGCTGTTTTTT.

In its sample, this clonotype was seen once. J is TRBJ2-3 and V is TRBV4-3, with D hard to call. Germline V gene lookup returns CDR1 LGHNA and CDR2 YSLEER. Trimming cost V 0 bases and J 1 base, with 17 bases left between them. The CDR3 is made up of 18 amino acids. CDR3 bases: TGCGCCAGCAGCCAAGATTTCGGCGGTGGCGGAGGCACAGATACGCAGTATTTT. It specifies CASSQDFGGGGGTDTQYF.

The chain combines TRBV3-1 with TRBJ2-2, with 7 positions matching TRBD2. Germline V CDR1 and CDR2: LGHDT, YNNKEL (reference sequence). The CDR3 sequence is 13 residues long. After removal of 7 bases from V and 6 bases from J, the junction contained 5 bases not matched to a gene. The CDR3 DNA is TGTGCCAGCACCTCAAGCGGGGCCGGGGAGCTGTTTTTT. This encodes CASTSSGAGELFF.

The chain employs TRBV20-1 and TRBJ1-5; TRBD1 matches 7 bases. There are 15 residues in the CDR3. Looked up from germline, CDR1 is DFQATT and CDR2 is SNEGSKA (reference sequence). The trim removed 0 bases at V and 6 bases at J, leaving 8 bases unmatched. CDR3 loop: CSAREEETGFQPQHF. CDR3 in DNA: TGCAGTGCTAGAGAGGAGGAGACAGGGTTTCAGCCCCAGCATTTT.

J is TRBJ2-5 and V is TRBV25-1; possible D gene TRBD2, 5 bases. Germline V lookup: CDR1 MGHDK, CDR2 SYGVNS. V was shortened by 10 bases and J by 5 bases, with 17 bases between the two germline ends. This CDR3 spans 13 amino acids. The chain's CDR3 is CATFEGPGETQYF. CDR3 coding DNA: TGTGCCACCTTCGAGGGCCCGGGGGAGACCCAGTACTTC.

This clonotype was seen a single time. CDR3 loop: CASSLAGQTYNEQFF. CDR3 DNA: TGCGCCAGCAGCTTGGCGGGTCAAACCTACAATGAGCAGTTCTTC. This chain uses TRBV5-1 with TRBJ2-1; D ambiguous. The CDR3 contains 15 residues. V was clipped by 0 bases and J by 2 bases, with 9 bases between them. Germline V lookup: CDR1 SGHRS, CDR2 YFSETQ.

This sequence joins TRBV5-1 and TRBJ2-3; either TRBD1 or TRBD2 may supply D (5 bases each). This CDR3 has 15 amino acids. V shed 3 bases and J shed 1 base, with 12 bases lying between them. Germline values: CDR1 SGHRS, CDR2 YFSETQ. CDR3: CASSSQLGGTDTQYF. In DNA, the CDR3 is TGCGCCAGCAGCTCACAACTGGGGGGCACAGATACGCAGTATTTT.

V and J are TRBV6-2 or TRBV6-3 and TRBJ2-7; D is unresolved. From germline, CDR1 is MNHEY and CDR2 SVGEGT. The CDR3 totals 12 residues. The V gene lost 6 bases and the J gene lost 3 bases, with 9 bases spanning the gap. DNA of the CDR3: TGTGCCAGCAGGGGTTGGTTCTACGAGCAGTACTTC. Translating it yields CASRGWFYEQYF.

The chain couples TRBV7-2 to TRBJ2-1; TRBD2 matches 10 bases. CDR1 and CDR2 from the germline V gene are SGHTA and FQGNSA. Unmatched junction bases numbered 3, after V lost 4 bases and J lost 6 bases. This CDR3 region has 14 residues. The CDR3 spells CASSSSGRSNEQFF. Here the CDR3 DNA reads TGTGCCAGCAGCTCTAGCGGGAGAAGCAATGAGCAGTTCTTC.

The chain employs TRBV4-1 and TRBJ1-1; D is perhaps TRBD1 (6 bases). Deletions cut 0 bases from V and 5 bases from J, with 22 bases between. Germline values: CDR1 MGHRA, CDR2 YSYEKL. The CDR3 consists of 18 residues. CDR3 region: CASSQDRGGGPKETEAFF. In nucleotides, the CDR3 is TGCGCCAGCAGCCAAGATCGGGGCGGGGGGCCTAAGGAGACTGAAGCTTTCTTT.

The V gene is TRBV28, the J gene TRBJ2-7; D unclear. The ends were cut back, 5 bases at V and 3 bases at J, with 11 bases in the middle. This CDR3 has 13 residues. Germline V gene lookup returns CDR1 MDHEN and CDR2 SYDVKM. This CDR3 reads CASSRTPVYEQYF. CDR3 DNA sequence: TGTGCCAGCAGTCGTACGCCGGTCTACGAGCAGTACTTC.

J is TRBJ2-1 and V is TRBV28, with 7 bases aligning to TRBD2. CDR1 is MDHEN and CDR2 is SYDVKM in the germline V gene. V dropped 7 bases and J dropped 9; count of bases not matched to a gene: 6. The CDR3 totals 12 residues. The CDR3 spells CASNIAGLEQFF. CDR3 nucleotide sequence: TGTGCCAGCAATATAGCGGGTCTTGAGCAGTTCTTC.

This clonotype is a singleton in its sample. This chain's CDR3 is CASSLRSGGASPDTQYF. In DNA form, the CDR3 reads TGTGCCAGCAGCTTAAGGTCAGGGGGCGCGAGCCCAGATACGCAGTATTTT. The chain joins TRBV7-2 to TRBJ2-3; 8 bases are a match to TRBD1. Trimming cost V 2 bases and J 4 bases; bases outside gene matches: 11. CDR3 length: 17 residues. Germline CDR1 reads SGHTA; CDR2 reads FQGNSA.

The chain combines TRBV28 with TRBJ2-7, with TRBD2 identical over 10 bases. Germline lookup yields CDR1 MDHEN and CDR2 SYDVKM. V lost 3 bases to trimming and J lost 6 bases; unmatched junction nucleotides: 5. CDR3 length: 14 amino acids. This CDR3 reads CASSFSGTSVEQYF. Written as DNA, the CDR3 is TGTGCCAGCAGTTTTTCCGGGACTAGCGTCGAGCAGTACTTC.

The chain carries TRBV20-1 and TRBJ2-2; 9 positions agree with TRBD2. There are 15 residues in the CDR3. Trimming removed 1 base from V and 6 bases from J; junction bases left unmatched: 6. Germline values: CDR1 DFQATT, CDR2 SNEGSKA (reference sequence). Here the CDR3 reads CSARVLAGGPGELFF. In DNA form, the CDR3 reads TGCAGTGCTAGAGTACTAGCGGGTGGACCCGGGGAGCTGTTTTTT.

J is TRBJ2-5 and V is TRBV28; 9 bases match TRBD1. Germline V lookup: CDR1 MDHEN, CDR2 SYDVKM. Unmatched junction bases numbered 7, after V lost 6 bases and J lost 2 bases. There are 15 residues in the CDR3. The DNA for the CDR3 is TGTGCCAGCAGCTTGACAGGGGGAGGGCAAGAGACCCAGTACTTC. Its translation is CASSLTGGGQETQYF.

This clonotype was detected a few times. V gene TRBV6-5 combines with J gene TRBJ2-5; D is possibly TRBD1 or TRBD2 (5 bases each). With 2 bases removed from V and 1 base from J, the gap between germline ends came to 14 bases. This CDR3 region has 16 residues. Looked up from germline, CDR1 is MNHEY and CDR2 is SVGAGI. This CDR3 is CASSYLPGTIQETQYF. DNA for the CDR3: TGTGCCAGCAGTTACCTACCGGGGACCATCCAAGAGACCCAGTACTTC.

The genes are TRBV6-6 and TRBJ2-1; 13 bases agree with TRBD2. Germline V gene data show CDR1 as MNHNY and CDR2 as SVGAGI (reference sequence). Trimming removed 6 bases from V and 3 bases from J; junction bases left unmatched: 5. This CDR3 contains 16 residues. The CDR3 loop is CASRGTSGTNYNEQFF. In nucleotides, the CDR3 is TGTGCCAGCAGGGGGACTAGCGGGACAAACTACAATGAGCAGTTCTTC.

The chain joins TRBV29-1 to TRBJ1-4; 10 bases fit TRBD1. Germline values: CDR1 SQVTM, CDR2 ANQGSEA. Losses at the gene ends were 4 bases for V and 1 base for J; bases not matched to a gene: 3. The CDR3 is 15 amino acids. The DNA of the CDR3 is TGCAGCGTTGCCCGGGACAGGGGAACTAATGAAAAACTGTTTTTT. Its translation: CSVARDRGTNEKLFF. The complete variable domain, with remaining parts taken from reference TRBV29-1 and TRBJ1-4, reads SAVISQKPSRDICQRGTSLTIQCQVDSQVTMMFWYRQQPGQSLTLIATANQGSEATYESGFVIDKFPISRPNLTFSTLTVSNMSPEDSSIYLCSVARDRGTNEKLFFGSGTQLSVL.

V is TRBV3-1 and J is TRBJ2-5; D is ambiguous. In germline, CDR1 is LGHDT, CDR2 YNNKEL (reference sequence). The length of the CDR3 is 16 residues. With 0 bases removed from V and 4 bases from J, the gap between germline ends came to 15 bases. The DNA for the CDR3 is TGTGCCAGCAGCCAAGACAGTTCTCTCGATGGAGAGACCCAGTACTTC. This encodes CASSQDSSLDGETQYF.

This rearrangement joins TRBV20-1 to TRBJ1-2, with D uncertain. Germline V gives CDR1 DFQATT, CDR2 SNEGSKA (reference sequence). This CDR3 has 16 amino acids. V shed 5 bases and J shed 6 bases, with 25 bases lying between them. This chain's CDR3 is CSALTGMQVRSNGYTF. CDR3 sequence (DNA): TGCAGTGCTCTCACCGGTATGCAGGTCAGATCTAATGGCTACACCTTC.

This clonotype came up once. The J gene is TRBJ1-1, the V gene TRBV7-2; unclear D gene. CDR3 length: 12 residues. V was pared by 5 bases and J by 8 bases, with 12 bases between. The germline gives CDR1 SGHTA, CDR2 FQGNSA. The CDR3 is CASSQHGVEAFF. CDR3 DNA sequence: TGTGCCAGCAGCCAGCATGGGGTAGAAGCTTTCTTT.

The genes are TRBV9 and TRBJ2-3; 8 bases fit TRBD2. The ends lost 4 bases at V and 7 bases at J; junction bases unmatched: 14. Per germline, CDR1 SGDLS and CDR2 YYNGEE. This CDR3 comprises 16 residues. CDR3 sequence (DNA): TGTGCCAGCAGCCCCCCGGGGATAGCGGGGCGGAATACGCAGTATTTT. Translation: CASSPPGIAGRNTQYF.

The chain couples TRBV5-6 to TRBJ1-2; 9 nucleotides align to TRBD1. Per the germline V gene, CDR1 is SGHDT and CDR2 is YYEEEE. After removal of 4 bases from V and 8 bases from J, the junction contained 15 bases not matched to a gene. The CDR3 is 16 residues long. The CDR3 sequence is CASSPGTGSPSGGYTF. In nucleotides, the CDR3 is TGTGCCAGCAGCCCCGGGACAGGGAGCCCATCGGGGGGCTACACCTTC.

V and J are TRBV28 and TRBJ2-1; TRBD1 aligns across 9 bases. CDR3 length equals 17 residues. The germline gives CDR1 MDHEN, CDR2 SYDVKM. The trim removed 6 bases at V and 5 bases at J, leaving 14 bases unmatched. CDR3 in amino acids: CASSNIRGQGRDNEQFF. Written as DNA, the CDR3 is TGTGCCAGCAGCAACATCCGGGGACAGGGCCGCGACAATGAGCAGTTCTTC.

The chain has TRBV18 and TRBJ2-5; TRBD1 might be the D (6 bases). Trimming cost V 1 base and J 5 bases, with 14 bases left between them. The CDR3 totals 15 residues. Looked up from germline, CDR1 is KGHSH and CDR2 is LQKENI. The CDR3 sequence is CASSPRNREGETQYF. Here the CDR3 DNA reads TGTGCCAGCTCACCACGGAACAGGGAAGGCGAGACCCAGTACTTC.

This clonotype occurred once. The V and J genes are TRBV5-1 and TRBJ2-1, with 10 bases identical to TRBD2. There are 15 residues in the CDR3. From germline, CDR1 is SGHRS and CDR2 YFSETQ. Trimming took 4 bases from V and 3 from J; bases not matched to a gene: 4. CDR3 bases: TGCGCCAGCAGCCCCGGACTAGCGGTCTACAATGAGCAGTTCTTC. It yields the protein CASSPGLAVYNEQFF.